The 27 T cell receptor beta chains presented below share a single source sample, sequenced in a study of control samples from healthy donors and cancer patients. TCRdb's copy holds only in-frame clones and misses some; the assay was immunoSEQ multiplex PCR. The top ten hold approximately 4% of the sample, which has 150,000 to 200,000 clones, 85% to 95% seen once. Source material: blood. The receptor source for this set is a woman aged 60-75 years in good health.

This rearrangement joins TRBV2 to TRBJ1-4, with 7 bases identical to TRBD1. Germline V gene sequence: CDR1 SNHLY, CDR2 FYNNEI. V shed 7 bases and J 8 bases; nucleotides not matched to a gene: 7. This CDR3 is built from 13 residues. The CDR3 sequence: CASNLRGREKLFF. The CDR3 bases are TGTGCCAGCAATCTGAGGGGGCGGGAAAAACTGTTTTTT.

The CDR3 is CATSTARLAGELFF. The CDR3 DNA reads as TGTGCCACTTCGACTGCCAGACTTGCCGGGGAGCTGTTTTTT. This chain connects TRBV19 to TRBJ2-2; D ambiguous. CDR3 length: 14 amino acids. In germline, CDR1 is LNHDA, CDR2 SQIVND (reference sequence). Trimming took 10 bases from V and 6 from J, leaving 18 bases between them.

CDR3 in DNA: TGTGCCAGCAGTTACTCGGACCGGGGCAATCAGCCCCAGCATTTT. Its translation is CASSYSDRGNQPQHF. The rearrangement links TRBV6-2 or TRBV6-3 to TRBJ1-5, with no clear D. With 0 bases removed from V and 2 bases from J, the gap between germline ends came to 8 bases. This CDR3 is 15 amino acids long. Germline CDR1 reads MNHEY; CDR2 reads SVGEGT.

This chain uses TRBV6-5 with TRBJ1-4; tentatively, D is TRBD1 (6 bases). The CDR3 contains 15 residues. Germline V CDR1 and CDR2: MNHEY, SVGAGI. V dropped 6 bases and J dropped 5 bases, with 16 bases sitting between them. CDR3 sequence: CASRRTGTLNEKLFF. The CDR3 DNA sequence: TGTGCCAGCAGGCGAACAGGGACCCTCAATGAAAAACTGTTTTTT.

The chain recombines TRBV5-1 with TRBJ2-3, with 7 bases lining up with TRBD1. This CDR3 spans 15 amino acids. Germline V gene data show CDR1 as SGHRS and CDR2 as YFSETQ. Unmatched junction bases numbered 5, after V lost 2 bases and J lost 2 bases. The CDR3 DNA follows: TGCGCCAGCAGCTTTGTGACAGGGCCCACAGATACGCAGTATTTT. It codes for CASSFVTGPTDTQYF.

V usage is TRBV6-8 and J usage is TRBJ2-5; the D gene is possibly TRBD1 (6 bases). The CDR3 has 18 residues. V was shortened by 6 bases and J by 2 bases, with 25 bases between the two germline ends. In germline, CDR1 is MNHGY, CDR2 SAAAGT. The CDR3 coding sequence is TGTGCCAGCAGCTATCTACCCCAATCGCCAGGGGCACAAGAGACCCAGTACTTC. It codes for CASSYLPQSPGAQETQYF.

The chain employs TRBV9 and TRBJ1-6, with a possible D match to TRBD1 (6 bases). The germline gives CDR1 SGDLS, CDR2 YYNGEE. The CDR3 sequence is 14 residues long. V was shortened by 0 bases and J by 8 bases, with 9 bases between the two germline ends. The CDR3 here is CASSVGQVDSPLHF. In DNA form, the CDR3 reads TGTGCCAGCAGCGTAGGACAGGTTGATTCACCCCTCCACTTT.

The gene calls are TRBV3-1 (or the pseudogene TRBV3-2) and TRBJ1-2; TRBD1 agrees at 8 bases. The V gene's germline CDR1 is LGHDT and CDR2 YNNKEL (reference sequence). The CDR3 is 13 residues long. The trim removed 8 bases at V and 2 bases at J, leaving 4 bases unmatched. In nucleotides, the CDR3 is TGTGCCAGCGGACAGGGAGTCAACTATGGCTACACCTTC. This sequence encodes CASGQGVNYGYTF.

V gene TRBV4-3 combines with J gene TRBJ1-3, with unresolved D. V gave up 0 bases and J gave up 6 bases, with 12 bases separating them. CDR1 is LGHNA, CDR2 YSLEER, per germline. CDR3 size: 15 residues. CDR3 bases: TGCGCCAGCAGCCAAGAGGCGGGTACCCCAAACACCATATATTTT. Its translation: CASSQEAGTPNTIYF.

V gene TRBV11-2 combines with J gene TRBJ1-5; TRBD1 might be the D (6 bases). This CDR3 comprises 17 residues. V was clipped by 1 base and J by 0 bases, with 13 bases between them. In germline, CDR1 is SGHAT, CDR2 FQNNGV. DNA of the CDR3: TGTGCCAGCAGCTTAGGGACCGGGACATATAGCAATCAGCCCCAGCATTTT. It yields the protein CASSLGTGTYSNQPQHF.

The rearrangement joins TRBV10-3 to TRBJ1-6; D possibly corresponds to TRBD1 (5 bases). CDR3 size: 13 residues. Trimming left V 8 bases short and J 10 bases short, with 15 bases between. Germline CDR1 ENHRY, CDR2 SYGVKD. The CDR3 coding sequence is TGTGCCATCCCACGGGGGGGAAGATCACCCCTCCACTTT. Translation gives CAIPRGGRSPLHF.

The chain recombines TRBV18 with TRBJ1-1, with 7 bases aligning to TRBD1. V was clipped by 4 bases and J by 3 bases; unmatched bases: 11. The CDR3 is 16 residues long. Per the germline V gene, CDR1 is KGHSH and CDR2 is LQKENI. CDR3 nucleotide sequence: TGTGCCAGCTCACGGGACAGCCAAGCGACGTACACTGAAGCTTTCTTT. Encoded protein: CASSRDSQATYTEAFF. Drawing the rest from reference TRBV18 and TRBJ1-1, the complete variable domain is NAGVMQNPRHLVRRRGQEARLRCSPMKGHSHVYWYRQLPEEGLKFMVYLQKENIIDESGMPKERFSAEFPKEGPSILRIQQVVRGDSAAYFCASSRDSQATYTEAFFGQGTRLTVV.

J is TRBJ2-1 and V is TRBV9; 8 bases match TRBD1. J lost 6 bases, V lost 0 bases, and 2 bases had no gene match. Germline-derived CDR1 and CDR2 are SGDLS and YYNGEE. The CDR3 runs 14 residues. CDR3 protein: CASSVEQGVNEQFF. In DNA form, the CDR3 reads TGTGCCAGCAGCGTAGAACAGGGGGTCAATGAGCAGTTCTTC.

The rearrangement uses TRBV5-1 and TRBJ2-3, with 11 positions matching TRBD2. Germline CDR1 and CDR2: SGHRS and YFSETQ. The CDR3 covers 17 residues. The J segment lost 4 bases and the V segment lost 5 bases, leaving 12 bases of the junction unmatched. The CDR3 loop reads CASRWSSGGAEADTQYF. The CDR3 region has the DNA TGCGCCAGCAGGTGGAGTAGCGGGGGGGCCGAGGCAGATACGCAGTATTTT.

The chain couples TRBV6-2 or TRBV6-3 to TRBJ2-5, with D possibly TRBD1 on 5 matching bases. Trimming left V 5 bases short and J 0 bases short, with 10 bases between. CDR3 length: 14 residues. Looked up from germline, CDR1 is MNHEY and CDR2 is SVGEGT. DNA for the CDR3: TGTGCCAGCAGTCTTACAGGAAACCAAGAGACCCAGTACTTC. It translates to CASSLTGNQETQYF.

The chain couples TRBV19 to TRBJ1-2; D might be TRBD1 (5 bases). The CDR3 extends over 13 amino acids. V lost 5 bases to trimming and J lost 7 bases, with 14 bases between them. Germline V gives CDR1 LNHDA, CDR2 SQIVND (reference sequence). CDR3 in DNA: TGTGCCAGTAGTGACGGGACTGCGGCTGGCTACACCTTC. Translating it yields CASSDGTAAGYTF.

This chain joins TRBV11-2 and TRBJ2-3; 8 bases are a match to TRBD2. The J segment lost 4 bases and the V segment lost 5 bases, leaving 17 bases of the junction unmatched. The CDR3 length is 18 residues. Germline loops: CDR1 SGHAT, CDR2 FQNNGV. The CDR3 protein is CASSPKQRGLVESDTQYF. DNA of the CDR3: TGTGCCAGCAGCCCGAAGCAACGGGGACTAGTTGAATCAGATACGCAGTATTTT.

V and J are TRBV19 and TRBJ2-7; D may be TRBD1 (6 bases). There are 11 residues in the CDR3. CDR1 LNHDA and CDR2 SQIVND come from the germline V gene (reference sequence). V was shortened by 10 bases and J by 3 bases, with 10 bases between the two germline ends. The CDR3 is CATKQGYEQYF. The CDR3 DNA follows: TGTGCCACCAAACAGGGCTACGAGCAGTACTTC.

The CDR3 DNA follows: TGTGCCAGCAGTTACACGTTCGGAGGGGGCACTGAAGCTTTCTTT. The encoded protein is CASSYTFGGGTEAFF. The chain employs TRBV6-2 or TRBV6-3 and TRBJ1-1; D possibly corresponds to TRBD1 (6 bases). The CDR3 covers 15 residues. CDR1 and CDR2 (germline): MNHEY, SVGEGT. V shed 2 bases and J shed 4 bases, with 14 bases lying between them.

In DNA, the CDR3 is TGTGCCTGGAATCTCGCAGGGGATGCGCAGCCCCAGCATTTT. It yields the protein CAWNLAGDAQPQHF. The chain joins TRBV30 to TRBJ1-5; perhaps TRBD1 as D (6 bases). The V gene lost 4 bases and the J gene lost 7 bases, with 17 bases spanning the gap. The CDR3 is made up of 14 amino acids. Germline V gene data show CDR1 as GTSNPN and CDR2 as SVGIG (reference sequence).

The V gene is TRBV10-2, the J gene TRBJ1-2, with TRBD1 as a possible D gene (6 bases). Deletions cut 3 bases from V and 7 bases from J, with 12 bases between. This CDR3 has 13 amino acids. The germline CDR1 and CDR2 sequences are WSHSY and SAAADI. CDR3 protein: CASSDGQGSGYTF. In nucleotides, the CDR3 is TGCGCCAGCAGTGATGGGCAGGGGAGTGGCTACACCTTC.

The V gene is TRBV18, the J gene TRBJ1-2; D uncertain. This CDR3 is 14 amino acids long. CDR1 and CDR2 from the germline V gene are KGHSH and LQKENI. V lost 0 bases, J lost 8 bases, and 13 bases lay in between. The CDR3 here is CASSPPSQSWGYTF. In DNA, the CDR3 is TGTGCCAGCTCACCACCGTCGCAGAGTTGGGGCTACACCTTC.

The chain employs TRBV11-2 and TRBJ2-3; 10 positions match TRBD2. The CDR3 contains 17 residues. Germline-derived CDR1 and CDR2 are SGHAT and FQNNGV. J lost 6 bases, V lost 5 bases, and 14 bases had no gene match. The CDR3 protein is CASSILSGGAFTDTQYF. CDR3 sequence (DNA): TGTGCCAGCAGCATCCTAAGCGGGGGGGCCTTCACGGATACGCAGTATTTT.

The chain employs TRBV18 and TRBJ1-3, with 7 bases aligning to TRBD1. The CDR3 covers 15 residues. CDR1 and CDR2 from the germline V gene are KGHSH and LQKENI. J gave up 3 bases and V 3 bases, and 5 bases lay outside the gene matches. The CDR3 DNA sequence: TGTGCCAGCTCACCGGGACAGTCGGATGGAAACACCATATATTTT. Residues: CASSPGQSDGNTIYF.

This clone is a singleton in its sample. The genes are TRBV6-5 and TRBJ1-1; possibly TRBD1 for D (6 bases). This CDR3 spans 15 amino acids. Germline CDR1 and CDR2: MNHEY and SVGAGI. Trimming pared 0 bases from V and 5 bases from J, leaving 13 bases between. Written as DNA, the CDR3 is TGTGCCAGCAGTTACTCCTTGGGGGGCAGGACTGAAGCTTTCTTT. This encodes CASSYSLGGRTEAFF.

V and J are TRBV3-1 (or the pseudogene TRBV3-2) and TRBJ1-5; D gene unclear. V gave up 4 bases and J gave up 2 bases, with 6 bases separating them. The CDR3 length is 13 residues. The germline gives CDR1 LGHDT, CDR2 YNNKEL (reference sequence). The CDR3 bases are TGTGCCAGCAGCCCAACCGGCAATCAGCCCCAGCATTTT. This codes for CASSPTGNQPQHF.

This CDR3 reads CASSKAVRQGYLGYTF. CDR3 DNA: TGCGCCAGCAGCAAAGCGGTGAGACAGGGGTATTTGGGCTACACCTTC. This chain connects TRBV4-3 to TRBJ1-2; 8 bases align to TRBD1. Germline CDR1 is LGHNA and CDR2 is YSLEER. The ends lost 5 bases at V and 8 bases at J; junction bases unmatched: 16. The CDR3 totals 16 residues.